These 27 T cell receptor beta chains originate from one sample sequenced in a study of metastatic and nonmetastatic thyroid tumors. None of the patients had undergone any treatment ahead of thyroid surgery. TCRdb re-called the PCR reads with MiXCR. The table includes roughly 20,000 clones, approximately 35% detected once. Specimen: tumor tissue. Receptors were obtained from a female donor with papillary thyroid cancer or a benign thyroid nodule (not recorded which). Some clones in this sample may be carry-over from other donors' samples.

The rearrangement links TRBV24-1 to TRBJ2-1; D unclear. V was pared by 6 bases and J by 5 bases, with 13 bases between. The germline gives CDR1 KGHDR, CDR2 SFDVKD. This CDR3 spans 14 amino acids. The CDR3 DNA follows: TGTGCCACCAGTCCGTCAGATCGGCACAATGAGCAGTTCTTC. Protein sequence: CATSPSDRHNEQFF.

This clone occurred a few times. The CDR3 nucleotides are TGTGCCAGCAGTAACCCCAGTAGCGGGCTGAGCTCCTACAATGAGCAGTTCTTC. Its translation: CASSNPSSGLSSYNEQFF. The V gene is TRBV6-5, the J gene TRBJ2-1; 7 bases agree with TRBD2. CDR1 is MNHEY, CDR2 SVGAGI, per germline. The CDR3 has 18 amino acids. V lost 5 bases and J lost 0; bases outside the gene matches: 13.

There are a few counts of this clone. CDR3 residues: CASSSQGSSPLHF. In DNA form, the CDR3 reads TGTGCCAGCAGTTCCCAGGGAAGTTCACCCCTCCACTTT. This rearrangement joins TRBV6-5 to TRBJ1-6; maybe TRBD1 (5 bases). Per the germline V gene, CDR1 is MNHEY and CDR2 is SVGAGI. This CDR3 contains 13 residues. V dropped 4 bases and J dropped 9 bases, with 10 bases sitting between them.

This clone came up a few times. V gene TRBV27 combines with J gene TRBJ2-7; the match to TRBD1 covers 8 bases. In germline, CDR1 is MNHEY, CDR2 SMNVEV (reference sequence). With 5 bases clipped from V and 6 bases from J, the junction kept 9 bases outside the gene matches. The CDR3 has 14 residues. The CDR3 DNA reads TGTGCCAGCAGTGTAGAACAGGGGGTAAGCGAGCAGTACTTC. The encoded protein is CASSVEQGVSEQYF.

The chain links TRBV6-2 or TRBV6-3 to TRBJ2-6; D gene ambiguous. The CDR3 totals 14 residues. The V gene's germline CDR1 is MNHEY and CDR2 SVGEGT. V was pared by 5 bases and J by 2 bases, with 7 bases between. The CDR3 nucleotides read TGTGCCAGCAGTCTAGTACCTGGGGCCAACGTCCTGACTTTC. It codes for CASSLVPGANVLTF.

The chain uses TRBV6-1 and TRBJ2-1; D is perhaps TRBD1 (5 bases). CDR3 length equals 14 residues. Germline V gene data show CDR1 as MNHNS and CDR2 as SASEGT. The V end was cut by 10 bases, the J end by 7 bases, with 20 bases between. The CDR3 coding sequence is TGTGCCACCCAGACCACCGCAGGGTGGAATGAGCAGTTCTTC. It specifies CATQTTAGWNEQFF.

This rearrangement joins TRBV20-1 to TRBJ2-3; 11 bases line up with TRBD2. The junction had 5 bases not matched to a gene; V was cut back by 2 bases and J by 1 base. Germline CDR1 DFQATT, CDR2 SNEGSKA (reference sequence). CDR3 size: 16 residues. CDR3 in amino acids: CSARIAGGPRTDTQYF. The DNA of the CDR3 is TGCAGTGCTAGAATAGCGGGAGGGCCGCGCACAGATACGCAGTATTTT.

V usage is TRBV9 and J usage is TRBJ2-7; 8 positions match TRBD2. CDR1 is SGDLS and CDR2 is YYNGEE in the germline V gene. This CDR3 spans 15 amino acids. Trimming cost V 0 bases and J 3 bases; bases outside gene matches: 5. The DNA for the CDR3 is TGTGCCAGCAGCGTAGGCGGACTAGCACGCTACGAGCAGTACTTC. Protein sequence: CASSVGGLARYEQYF.

The CDR3 region has the DNA TGTGCCAGCAGCTTAGCGATTCCGGCCGGGACAGGGGGCCTCGACAATGAGCAGTTCTTC. Translating gives CASSLAIPAGTGGLDNEQFF. The chain couples TRBV7-8 to TRBJ2-1, with 12 bases identical to TRBD1. The CDR3 length is 20 residues. With 0 bases clipped from V and 5 bases from J, the junction kept 14 bases outside the gene matches. Germline V gene sequence: CDR1 SGHVS, CDR2 FQNEAQ.

This clone appeared a few times. The chain recombines TRBV6-1 with TRBJ1-2; D is uncertain. The ends were cut back, 6 bases at V and 9 bases at J, with 20 bases in the middle. The CDR3 has 14 amino acids. Per germline, CDR1 MNHNS and CDR2 SASEGT. CDR3 protein: CASRVETADFCYTF. The CDR3 DNA follows: TGTGCCAGCAGGGTGGAGACCGCAGATTTTTGCTACACCTTC.

This clone showed up just a few times. V usage is TRBV14 and J usage is TRBJ2-7; the D is unclear. V was clipped by 1 base and J by 3 bases, with 4 bases between them. The germline CDR1 and CDR2 sequences are SGHDN and FVKESK. The CDR3 totals 12 residues. The CDR3 is CASSQGGYEQYF. In DNA, the CDR3 is TGTGCCAGCAGCCAAGGGGGCTACGAGCAGTACTTC.

This clone was recorded a few times. The rearrangement links TRBV5-1 to TRBJ2-7; perhaps TRBD1 as D (6 bases). V lost 3 bases, J lost 4 bases, and 14 bases lay in between. Germline lookup yields CDR1 SGHRS and CDR2 YFSETQ. CDR3 length: 14 amino acids. The CDR3 spells CASSWQGSGYEQYF. CDR3 bases: TGCGCCAGCAGCTGGCAGGGGAGTGGGTACGAGCAGTACTTC.

The rearrangement uses TRBV6-2 or TRBV6-3 and TRBJ2-3; D possibly matches TRBD1 or TRBD2 (5 bases each). Germline CDR1 and CDR2: MNHEY and SVGEGT. This CDR3 region has 18 residues. The V and J ends lost 6 bases and 5 bases respectively, with 27 bases between them. The CDR3 sequence is CASSLLTGSGTAGDTQYF. The DNA for the CDR3 is TGTGCCAGCAGCTTACTCACCGGCTCCGGGACGGCGGGAGATACGCAGTATTTT.

V and J are TRBV6-1 and TRBJ1-6; 7 bases map to TRBD1. Germline CDR1 is MNHNS and CDR2 is SASEGT. The CDR3 consists of 13 residues. V was clipped by 7 bases and J by 8 bases; unmatched bases: 5. The CDR3 sequence: CASMKQGDSPLHF. Here the CDR3 DNA reads TGTGCCAGCATGAAGCAGGGGGATTCACCCCTCCACTTT.

In its sample, this clone was seen a few times. The gene calls are TRBV28 and TRBJ2-7, with D tentatively TRBD2 (6 bases). CDR1 and CDR2 (germline): MDHEN, SYDVKM. This CDR3 comprises 12 residues. V gave up 8 bases and J gave up 2 bases, with 10 bases separating them. CDR3 sequence (DNA): TGTGCCAGCGCGGGAACGACCTACGAGCAGTACTTC. Residues: CASAGTTYEQYF.

Notes on this clone: An end of the junction differs from the germline gene, which may be a read error. V and J are TRBV27 and TRBJ2-3; 9 bases align to TRBD1. Germline V CDR1 and CDR2: MNHEY, SMNVEV (reference sequence). The CDR3 has 15 amino acids. The DNA for the CDR3 is TGTGCCAGCAGTTTTTGGGACAGGGCAACAGATACGCAGTACTTT. Protein: CASSFWDRATDTQYF.

The chain combines TRBV28 with TRBJ2-7; no definite D call. Germline V lookup: CDR1 MDHEN, CDR2 SYDVKM. Between the trimmed V and J ends, which lost 6 bases and 4 bases, there was a span of 16 bases. The CDR3 has 14 amino acids. The CDR3 reads CASSPPFHSYEQYF. Here the CDR3 DNA reads TGTGCCAGCAGCCCCCCTTTTCATAGTTACGAGCAGTACTTC.

This clone has a handful of counts. This rearrangement joins TRBV27 to TRBJ1-6; perhaps TRBD1 as D (5 bases). The CDR3 covers 14 residues. Germline V gene sequence: CDR1 MNHEY, CDR2 SMNVEV (reference sequence). V was shortened by 7 bases and J by 7 bases, with 14 bases between the two germline ends. CDR3 sequence (DNA): TGTGCCAGCAAACCGACAGTGCCGAATTCACCCCTCCACTTT. Residues: CASKPTVPNSPLHF.

This clone was detected only a few times. The chain links TRBV27 to TRBJ2-1; TRBD1 matches at 11 bases. Trimming took 0 bases from V and 7 from J; bases not matched to a gene: 2. The CDR3 runs 15 residues. The germline gives CDR1 MNHEY, CDR2 SMNVEV (reference sequence). The CDR3 loop reads CASSLSGTGGNEQFF. In DNA form, the CDR3 reads TGTGCCAGCAGTTTATCCGGGACAGGGGGAAATGAGCAGTTCTTC.

The chain joins TRBV7-9 to TRBJ2-7; D is unresolved. Deletions cut 5 bases from V and 7 bases from J, with 18 bases between. In germline, CDR1 is SEHNR, CDR2 FQNEAQ (reference sequence). The CDR3 loop spans 14 amino acids. The DNA of the CDR3 is TGTGCCAGCAGCCCGCAGACTGGGGAAAGGGAGCAGTACTTC. Its protein product is CASSPQTGEREQYF.

This clone was seen only a few times. The rearrangement uses TRBV11-3 and TRBJ2-1, with D perhaps TRBD2 (5 bases). This CDR3 region has 17 residues. CDR1 and CDR2 from the germline V gene are SGHNT and YENEEA. Trimming stripped 1 base from V and 0 bases from J, with 13 bases between. The CDR3 spells CASSLGAAASSYNEQFF. The DNA for the CDR3 is TGTGCCAGCAGCTTAGGAGCGGCGGCGAGCTCCTACAATGAGCAGTTCTTC.

Here the CDR3 reads CASSPSPNTEAFF. The CDR3 DNA reads as TGTGCCAGCAGCCCTTCCCCGAACACTGAAGCTTTCTTT. The genes are TRBV11-2 and TRBJ1-1; D unclear. The CDR3 runs 13 residues. The V end lost 5 bases, the J end lost 1 base, and 8 bases lay between the germline ends. Looked up from germline, CDR1 is SGHAT and CDR2 is FQNNGV.

This rearrangement joins TRBV7-2 to TRBJ1-2; D might be TRBD1 (6 bases). V shed 0 bases and J shed 2 bases, with 10 bases lying between them. CDR3 size: 15 residues. CDR1 SGHTA and CDR2 FQGNSA come from the germline V gene. The CDR3 bases are TGTGCCAGCAGCTTAGCCGGGGGCGGCAACTATGGCTACACCTTC. It specifies CASSLAGGGNYGYTF.

A few counts support this clone. The genes are TRBV6-5 and TRBJ2-1; TRBD2 aligns across 7 bases. Looked up from germline, CDR1 is MNHEY and CDR2 is SVGAGI. CDR3 length: 16 amino acids. J gave up 0 bases and V 0 bases, and 2 bases lay outside the gene matches. The CDR3 is CASSYSASGSYNEQFF. CDR3 in DNA: TGTGCCAGCAGTTACTCGGCTAGCGGCTCCTACAATGAGCAGTTCTTC.

V usage is TRBV19 and J usage is TRBJ1-2; 7 bases are a match to TRBD1. Germline V gene lookup returns CDR1 LNHDA and CDR2 SQIVND (reference sequence). This CDR3 region has 11 residues. Trimming removed 10 bases from V and 5 bases from J; junction bases left unmatched: 4. The CDR3 region is CATTGWYGYTF. The CDR3 bases are TGTGCCACGACAGGGTGGTATGGCTACACCTTC.

The CDR3 is CASSLTSGRTDTQYF. CDR3 DNA sequence: TGTGCCAGCAGCTTGACTAGCGGGAGAACAGATACGCAGTATTTT. The chain is built from TRBV11-2 and TRBJ2-3; the match to TRBD2 covers 12 bases. The V and J ends lost 3 bases and 3 bases, in that order; junction bases with no gene match: 1. From germline, CDR1 is SGHAT and CDR2 FQNNGV. This CDR3 comprises 15 residues.

This clone appeared a few times. This chain uses TRBV10-1 with TRBJ2-2; D gene unclear. The germline V gene encodes CDR1 WNHNN and CDR2 SYGVQD (reference sequence). The length of the CDR3 is 13 residues. The V and J ends lost 8 bases and 6 bases respectively, with 13 bases between them. CDR3 DNA: TGCGCCAGCTCAGAGAATCTCTCCGGGGAGCTGTTTTTT. Its protein is CASSENLSGELFF.